The 21 T cell receptor beta chains below were found in one sample sequenced in a study of blood T cell repertoires in COVID-19. Sequencing used immunoSEQ multiplex PCR; TCRdb keeps in-frame clones, though not all of them. The sample includes some 26,000 clones, about 83% of them seen just once. Material for sequencing was peripheral blood. The receptors stem from a human donor in a cohort sampled during active COVID-19.

This chain joins TRBV5-4 and TRBJ2-2, with TRBD2 matching over 14 bases. The V and J ends lost 4 bases and 0 bases, in that order; junction bases with no gene match: 5. The CDR3 runs 18 residues. Looked up from germline, CDR1 is SGHNT and CDR2 is YYREEE (reference sequence). CDR3 protein: CASSRGLAGVANTGELFF. The CDR3 nucleotides are TGTGCCAGCAGCCGGGGACTAGCGGGAGTAGCGAACACCGGGGAGCTGTTTTTT.

The chain joins TRBV5-1 to TRBJ2-3; tentative D call: TRBD2 (6 bases). Trimming pared 3 bases from V and 2 bases from J, leaving 10 bases between. The CDR3 covers 14 residues. Germline CDR1 reads SGHRS; CDR2 reads YFSETQ. In DNA, the CDR3 is TGCGCCAGCAGCTCGGGACTGTTCACAGATACGCAGTATTTT. It yields the protein CASSSGLFTDTQYF.

The V gene is TRBV18, the J gene TRBJ1-1; D unresolved. The CDR3 has 15 amino acids. CDR1 and CDR2 (germline): KGHSH, LQKENI. V dropped 6 bases and J dropped 2 bases, with 16 bases sitting between them. The CDR3 region has the DNA TGTGCCAGCTCCCCCTCCGAGACACTTAACACTGAAGCTTTCTTT. It encodes CASSPSETLNTEAFF.

The gene calls are TRBV5-1 and TRBJ1-4; 7 bases line up with TRBD1. The germline CDR1 and CDR2 sequences are SGHRS and YFSETQ. J was trimmed by 4 bases and V by 5 bases; bases with no gene match: 8. The CDR3 is 15 amino acids. CDR3 sequence reads: CASRSRGRSNEKLFF. DNA of the CDR3: TGCGCCAGCAGATCAAGGGGGCGAAGTAATGAAAAACTGTTTTTT.

This clone was found once. This rearrangement joins TRBV5-5 to TRBJ1-4; a weak D match, TRBD1 (5 bases). V lost 1 base and J lost 3, with 13 bases in between. Germline assignment: CDR1 SGHKS and CDR2 YYEKEE (reference sequence). The CDR3 has 16 amino acids. DNA of the CDR3: TGTGCCAGCAGCTTGACCCTCCAAGGGGCTAATGAAAAACTGTTTTTT. Protein: CASSLTLQGANEKLFF.

The chain recombines TRBV4-3 with TRBJ2-7; D call uncertain. This CDR3 has 13 amino acids. Germline values: CDR1 LGHNA, CDR2 YSLEER. Trimming pared 0 bases from V and 3 bases from J, leaving 6 bases between. CDR3: CASSQDGSYEQYF. In nucleotides, the CDR3 is TGCGCCAGCAGCCAAGATGGCAGCTACGAGCAGTACTTC.

The chain links TRBV9 to TRBJ1-6; D gene ambiguous. The CDR3 sequence is 15 residues long. Looked up from germline, CDR1 is SGDLS and CDR2 is YYNGEE. V lost 2 bases and J lost 7, with 13 bases in between. CDR3 sequence: CASSVGTTGNSPLHF. The CDR3 bases are TGTGCCAGCAGCGTGGGAACGACGGGGAATTCACCCCTCCACTTT. The full variable domain, rest sourced from reference TRBV9 and TRBJ1-6, is DSGVTQTPKHLITATGQRVTLRCSPRSGDLSVYWYQQSLDQGLQFLIQYYNGEERAKGNILERFSAQQFPDLHSELNLSSLELGDSALYFCASSVGTTGNSPLHFGNGTRLTVT.

The chain combines TRBV21-1 with TRBJ2-3; the table's D call, TRBD2, was not checked against the DNA. TRBV21-1 is tagged as a pseudogene. The CDR3 is 19 amino acids. The CDR3 DNA reads as TGTGCCAGCAGCAAGCGTGGTGGAGACGGTAACCCTAGCACAGATACGCAGTATTTT. Its protein product is CASSKRGGDGNPSTDTQYF.

The J gene is TRBJ1-2, the V gene TRBV9; D perhaps matches TRBD1 (6 bases). The CDR3 consists of 13 residues. Germline V lookup: CDR1 SGDLS, CDR2 YYNGEE. V was pared by 4 bases and J by 2 bases, with 9 bases between. The CDR3 DNA reads as TGTGCCAGCAGCCCCGACAGGAACTATGGCTACACCTTC. Its protein product is CASSPDRNYGYTF.

The chain is built from TRBV6-4 and TRBJ2-1, with 12 bases aligning to TRBD2. The CDR3 covers 15 residues. With 4 bases clipped from V and 4 bases from J, the junction kept 2 bases outside the gene matches. Germline CDR1 MRHNA, CDR2 SNTAGT. The CDR3 DNA reads TGTGCCAGCAGTGCCGGGACTAGCGGGTACAATGAGCAGTTCTTC. This codes for CASSAGTSGYNEQFF.

The chain uses TRBV20-1 and TRBJ1-2; D gene ambiguous. This CDR3 has 12 amino acids. Trimming stripped 3 bases from V and 6 bases from J, with 11 bases between. Germline V gene sequence: CDR1 DFQATT, CDR2 SNEGSKA (reference sequence). The CDR3 region has the DNA TGCAGTGCTAGTAAAGGAGACGATGGCTACACCTTC. Translation: CSASKGDDGYTF.

The chain joins TRBV7-8 to TRBJ2-2; TRBD2 aligns across 11 bases. Germline CDR1 is SGHVS and CDR2 is FQNEAQ. The CDR3 contains 15 residues. V dropped 6 bases and J dropped 5; count of bases not matched to a gene: 5. CDR3 DNA: TGTGCCAGCAGGACTAGCGGGGTAGGAACCGGGGAGCTGTTTTTT. The encoded protein is CASRTSGVGTGELFF.

This chain uses TRBV7-2 with TRBJ2-1, with 8 positions matching TRBD2. The V and J ends lost 4 bases and 2 bases, in that order; junction bases with no gene match: 10. Germline V gene sequence: CDR1 SGHTA, CDR2 FQGNSA. The CDR3 sequence is 17 residues long. This CDR3 is CASSSLAGSPPYNEQFF. In DNA form, the CDR3 reads TGTGCCAGCAGCTCCTTAGCGGGAAGCCCCCCCTACAATGAGCAGTTCTTC.

The chain employs TRBV9 and TRBJ2-1, with D possibly being TRBD1 (6 bases). CDR3 size: 14 residues. Germline V gene data show CDR1 as SGDLS and CDR2 as YYNGEE. V was cut by 3 bases and J by 6 bases, with 13 bases left in between. The CDR3 sequence is CASSALGGGNEQFF. The CDR3 bases are TGTGCCAGCAGCGCATTAGGGGGTGGCAATGAGCAGTTCTTC.

The chain is built from TRBV28 and TRBJ2-7; D not certain. CDR1 is MDHEN, CDR2 SYDVKM, per germline. Trimming stripped 6 bases from V and 0 bases from J, with 15 bases between. The CDR3 runs to 15 residues. The chain's CDR3 is CASRRSPLYSYEQYF. CDR3 sequence (DNA): TGTGCCAGCAGGAGAAGCCCTTTGTACTCCTACGAGCAGTACTTC.

The chain combines TRBV2 with TRBJ2-7; TRBD1 agrees at 10 bases. This CDR3 is built from 16 residues. The germline gives CDR1 SNHLY, CDR2 FYNNEI. V trimming: 1 base; J trimming: 1 base; junction bases outside the gene matches: 4. The CDR3 reads CASSEGVGQGSYEQYF. CDR3 in DNA: TGTGCCAGCAGTGAAGGGGTGGGACAGGGGTCCTACGAGCAGTACTTC.

The chain combines TRBV9 with TRBJ2-1; TRBD2 might be the D (6 bases). CDR1 and CDR2 from the germline V gene are SGDLS and YYNGEE. The CDR3 has 16 amino acids. V lost 3 bases, J lost 6 bases, and 19 bases lay in between. Written as DNA, the CDR3 is TGTGCCAGCAGCGCGCCACTAGCCCCAGTGGGCAATGAGCAGTTCTTC. This sequence encodes CASSAPLAPVGNEQFF.

The chain has TRBV3-1 (or the pseudogene TRBV3-2) and TRBJ1-1; the D gene is possibly TRBD1 (5 bases). Trimming removed 4 bases at V and 3 bases at J, with 18 bases between. Per the germline V gene, CDR1 is LGHDT and CDR2 is YNNKEL (reference sequence). The CDR3 extends over 16 amino acids. In nucleotides, the CDR3 is TGTGCCAGCAGCCCGGCCGGGTCCCGGGGGGACACTGAAGCTTTCTTT. Protein product: CASSPAGSRGDTEAFF.

The V and J genes are TRBV3-1 (or the pseudogene TRBV3-2) and TRBJ2-7, with 8 bases identical to TRBD1. J was trimmed by 2 bases and V by 6 bases; bases with no gene match: 6. Germline loops: CDR1 LGHDT, CDR2 YNNKEL (reference sequence). CDR3 length: 14 residues. The CDR3 coding sequence is TGTGCCAGCAGTCTAGGACAGGGCGCCTACGAGCAGTACTTC. Protein: CASSLGQGAYEQYF.

This clone has only a few counts. This rearrangement joins TRBV2 to TRBJ1-5, with no clear D. The CDR3 spans 11 residues. Germline loops: CDR1 SNHLY, CDR2 FYNNEI. Trimming pared 5 bases from V and 5 bases from J, leaving 4 bases between. CDR3 sequence reads: CASSRDQPQHF. Here the CDR3 DNA reads TGTGCCAGCAGTCGCGATCAGCCCCAGCATTTT.

The chain has TRBV2 and TRBJ2-5, with TRBD2 identical over 13 bases. CDR3 length: 15 amino acids. V dropped 7 bases and J dropped 5; count of bases not matched to a gene: 7. CDR1 is SNHLY, CDR2 FYNNEI, per germline. CDR3 DNA: TGTGCCAGCAATGGACTAGCGGGAGTGGAGGAGACCCAGTACTTC. Protein: CASNGLAGVEETQYF.